The sequence of this T cell receptor beta chain was determined in a study of cytomegalovirus exposure and HLA in healthy donors. This clone appeared a few times. Its antigen is as yet unknown. Trimming stripped 3 bases from V and 6 bases from J, with 14 bases between. The CDR3 totals 14 residues. Germline lookup yields CDR1 MRHNA and CDR2 SNTAGT. The PCR employed 60 Vbeta primers together with 13 Jbeta primers. The method was immunoSEQ multiplex PCR; TCRdb's version includes in-frame clones alone and lacks a portion of them. The table lists more than 90,000 clones, around four fifths of them singletons. Study conclusions and caveats: A later analysis revealed that TCR association rates differed between HLA loci, peaking at DRB1 and bottoming out at HLA-C. Segments of the TCR beta V type were, in most cases, productive about 87% or about 30% of the time in an earlier analysis.

The rearrangement joins TRBV6-4 to TRBJ1-2; D is undetermined. The sequenced material came from PBMCs. The TCR originated in a woman in her sixties or seventies in good health and CMV-seronegative. CDR3 sequence: CASSDTGLGDGYTF. The CDR3 DNA follows: TGTGCCAGCAGTGATACCGGTCTCGGGGATGGCTACACCTTC.